These 2 T cell receptor beta chains came from one sample sequenced in a study of blood T cells in healthy people across ages. The authors ran a second PCR of about 7 to 11 cycles using a sample-barcoded 5' primer and a J-beta primer mix. Using its own MiXCR run on the 5' RACE reads, TCRdb lists one record per CDR3 protein. Of hundreds of thousands of distinct CDR3 sequences in the sample, around half were seen once. The sequenced material came from blood. Receptors were obtained from a woman aged 55-75 years in good health.

The chain recombines TRBV4-2 with TRBJ2-7; the match to TRBD1 covers 10 bases. Losses at the gene ends were 8 bases for V and 6 bases for J; bases not matched to a gene: 10. Germline V gene lookup returns CDR1 LGHNA and CDR2 YNFKEQ. This CDR3 has 14 residues. The CDR3 reads CASRAMDRGSEQYF. The CDR3 DNA follows: TGTGCCAGCCGAGCCATGGACAGGGGGTCCGAGCAGTACTTC.

The sample holds a few counts of this clonotype. The chain recombines TRBV5-1 with TRBJ2-3; no reliable D call. In germline, CDR1 is SGHRS, CDR2 YFSETQ. The CDR3 is 15 residues long. Between the trimmed V and J ends, which lost 0 bases and 2 bases, there was a span of 10 bases. CDR3 protein: CASSLGLHNTDTQYF. In DNA form, the CDR3 reads TGCGCCAGCAGCTTGGGTCTTCACAACACAGATACGCAGTATTTT.